This record concerns one TCR beta chain sequence. Its specificity is not known. Profiled with immunoSEQ multiplex PCR; TCRdb holds only in-frame clones, not every one. Captured here are 15,000 to 20,000 clones, none seen once; the top ten comprise more than 2.5%. The data were obtained in a study of T cell clonality in common variable immunodeficiency. Findings and limits, study-wide: Fewer deletions and N-nucleotide insertions were reportedly seen in common variable immunodeficiency TCR beta sequences.

CVID subjects were neither ill nor on immunomodulatory or immunosuppressive medication at sampling. Specimen: peripheral blood mononuclear cells. The receptor comes from a human donor with common variable immunodeficiency.

The sequenced CDR3 bases are TGTGCCAGTAGTATCTCAGGGCCAGGGGCGAGCTCTGGGGCCAACGTC. Translation gives CASSISGPGASSGANV. The whole CDR3 reads CASSISGPGASSGANVLTF. This chain uses TRBV19 with TRBJ2-6; a weak D match, TRBD1 (6 bases). The CDR3 end falls 3 residues outside the read, so it is completed with the germline J gene. Trimming removed 3 bases at V and 0 bases at J, with 18 bases between. The CDR3 is 19 amino acids. Germline lookup yields CDR1 LNHDA and CDR2 SQIVND (reference sequence).